This T cell receptor (beta chain) is drawn from a study of blood T cell repertoires in COVID-19. Authors' data handling: Amplification of reference gene primers was used by the study to estimate nucleated cell counts. TCRdb keeps only in-frame clones here, not all; method: immunoSEQ multiplex PCR. V and J calls and clone size are those listed in that table; D and trimming were worked out from the DNA. The top ten clones hold 4.1% of a sample with approximately 250,000 clones, around 90% of them seen once. This CDR3 spans 16 amino acids. The germline V gene encodes CDR1 SGHTA and CDR2 FQGNSA. The ends were cut back, 1 base at V and 0 bases at J, with 10 bases in the middle. In terms of age and location, participants ranged from about 18 to 89 years and lived in about 25 US areas. Assignments of participants to cohorts depended upon their own reported clinical history.

Sequenced input: PBMCs or T cells enriched from blood (not recorded which). V gene TRBV7-2 combines with J gene TRBJ1-3; the D is unclear. The TCR was taken from a woman in her 30s with acute COVID-19. CDR3 sequence: CASSLGSRFSGNTIYF. The DNA for the CDR3 is TGTGCCAGCAGCTTAGGGTCCAGGTTCTCTGGAAACACCATATATTTT. The full variable domain, in which reference TRBV7-2 and TRBJ1-3 provide the parts outside the CDR3, is GAGVSQSPSNKVTEKGKDVELRCDPISGHTALYWYRQSLGQGLEFLIYFQGNSAPDKSGLPSDRFSAERTGGSVSTLTIQRTQQEDSAVYLCASSLGSRFSGNTIYFGEGSWLTVV.